A selection of T cell receptor beta chains follows, all from one sample in a study of breast tumors, draining lymph nodes, adjacent tissues. MiXCR, applied by TCRdb to the multiplex PCR reads, yields one record per CDR3 protein. Of around 120,000 distinct CDR3 sequences listed, less than 20% are singletons. Material for sequencing was axillary lymph node tissue. The receptors come from a female donor with breast cancer. Some clones in this sample may be carry-over from other donors' samples. Each CDR3 is given without its conserved first and last residue.

CDR3 length: 16
J gene: TRBJ2-1
V gene: TRBV4-1
CDR3 protein: ASSQDQRGAHSYNEQF

CDR3 length: 12
J gene: TRBJ1-3
V gene: TRBV20-1
CDR3 protein: SAPTEISGNTIY

CDR3 length: 11
J gene: TRBJ2-7
V gene: TRBV20-1
CDR3 protein: SARQETTYEQY

CDR3 length: 13
J gene: TRBJ1-5
V gene: TRBV5-5
CDR3 protein: ASSLRGVSAQPQH

CDR3 length: 11
J gene: TRBJ2-3
V gene: TRBV20-1
CDR3 protein: SARFRLTDTQY

CDR3 length: 14
J gene: TRBJ1-5
V gene: TRBV7-9
CDR3 protein: ASSIWDGYSNQPQH

CDR3 length: 11
J gene: TRBJ2-1
V gene: TRBV2
CDR3 protein: ASSGVGGNEQF

CDR3 length: 11
J gene: TRBJ1-5
V gene: TRBV6-1
CDR3 protein: ASSGTGNQPQH

CDR3 length: 11
J gene: TRBJ1-6
V gene: TRBV6-1
CDR3 protein: ASNGQANSPLH

CDR3 length: 15
J gene: TRBJ2-5
V gene: TRBV7-2
CDR3 protein: ASSPGTGGRIRETQY

CDR3 length: 10
J gene: TRBJ2-5
V gene: TRBV6-5
CDR3 protein: ASSSAEETQY

CDR3 length: 13
J gene: TRBJ2-3
V gene: TRBV7-2
CDR3 protein: ASSLDRGSTDTQY

CDR3 length: 12
J gene: TRBJ2-5
V gene: TRBV5-1
CDR3 protein: ASSSGGGLETQY

CDR3 length: 12
J gene: TRBJ2-7
V gene: TRBV20-1
CDR3 protein: SARDSEFSYEQY

CDR3 length: 11
J gene: TRBJ1-4
V gene: TRBV10-3
CDR3 protein: AIRQGKNEKLF

CDR3 length: 12
J gene: TRBJ2-5
V gene: TRBV20-1
CDR3 protein: SAPRGGIQETQY

CDR3 length: 13
J gene: TRBJ1-4
V gene: TRBV20-1
CDR3 protein: SARGTGQGREKLF

CDR3 length: 11
J gene: TRBJ2-3
V gene: TRBV20-1
CDR3 protein: SARSGGIDTQY

CDR3 length: 15
J gene: TRBJ2-5
V gene: TRBV24-1
CDR3 protein: ATSDQPETGGVKTQY

CDR3 length: 9
J gene: TRBJ2-1
V gene: TRBV28
CDR3 protein: AGGQINEQF

CDR3 length: 12
J gene: TRBJ2-5
V gene: TRBV20-1
CDR3 protein: SASLTSAQGTQY

CDR3 length: 11
J gene: TRBJ1-5
V gene: TRBV27
CDR3 protein: ASSYNRDQPQH

CDR3 length: 13
J gene: TRBJ2-3
V gene: TRBV5-6
CDR3 protein: ASSALAPPKDTQY

CDR3 length: 12
J gene: TRBJ2-5
V gene: TRBV5-1
CDR3 protein: ASSPGLAEETQY

CDR3 length: 14
J gene: TRBJ2-5
V gene: TRBV20-1
CDR3 protein: SARALAGAREETQY

CDR3 length: 13
J gene: TRBJ2-1
V gene: TRBV6-6
CDR3 protein: SSSRSGTSRNEQF

CDR3 length: 12
J gene: TRBJ2-5
V gene: TRBV2
CDR3 protein: ASSGGTGRETQY

CDR3 length: 11
J gene: TRBJ2-1
V gene: TRBV20-1
CDR3 protein: SASTGTGYEQF

CDR3 length: 12
J gene: TRBJ2-3
V gene: TRBV6-5
CDR3 protein: ASSSSGVADTQY

CDR3 length: 8
J gene: TRBJ2-2
V gene: TRBV19
CDR3 protein: ASSPGELF

CDR3 length: 13
J gene: TRBJ2-1
V gene: TRBV12-3/TRBV12-4
CDR3 protein: ASRPSGGRDNEQF

CDR3 length: 12
J gene: TRBJ2-5
V gene: TRBV24-1
CDR3 protein: ATSVGTSLETQY

CDR3 length: 13
J gene: TRBJ1-4
V gene: TRBV20-1
CDR3 protein: SARDGGLTNEKLF

CDR3 length: 11
J gene: TRBJ2-2
V gene: TRBV20-1
CDR3 protein: SARRGNTGELF

CDR3 length: 10
J gene: TRBJ1-1
V gene: TRBV29-1
CDR3 protein: SVITGNTEAF

CDR3 length: 13
J gene: TRBJ2-7
V gene: TRBV3-1
CDR3 protein: ASSQDTNRFYEQY

CDR3 length: 10
J gene: TRBJ1-1
V gene: TRBV5-1
CDR3 protein: ASRRVNTEAF